Each of the 5 T cell receptor beta chains below was sequenced from the same sample in a study of blood T cell repertoires in COVID-19. This table comes from immunoSEQ multiplex PCR, and its TCRdb copy is limited to in-frame clones, with some not included. The data hold over 150,000 clones, with 84% observed a single time. The source material was peripheral blood. The receptor source for this set is a man younger than 35 with active or convalescent COVID-19.

V and J are TRBV10-3 and TRBJ1-4; 7 nucleotides agree with TRBD1. CDR3 length: 14 amino acids. V lost 5 bases, J lost 8 bases, and 8 bases stayed unmatched. CDR1 is ENHRY, CDR2 SYGVKD, per germline. CDR3 nucleotides: TGTGCCATCAGTAACGGGCCACAGGGGGAAAAACTGTTTTTT. It yields the protein CAISNGPQGEKLFF.

The V gene is TRBV18, the J gene TRBJ1-2; no reliable D call. The V end was cut by 1 base, the J end by 8 bases, with 8 bases between. The germline V gene encodes CDR1 KGHSH and CDR2 LQKENI. The CDR3 length is 12 residues. CDR3 loop: CASSPQEKGYTF. The CDR3 nucleotides are TGTGCCAGCTCACCACAGGAGAAAGGCTACACCTTC.

The rearrangement links TRBV28 to TRBJ2-7; 7 bases line up with TRBD2. The CDR3 consists of 15 residues. CDR1 and CDR2 (germline): MDHEN, SYDVKM. Trimming cost V 5 bases and J 0 bases; bases outside gene matches: 7. CDR3 in amino acids: CASSPTWTSSYEQYF. CDR3 DNA sequence: TGTGCCAGCAGTCCGACCTGGACTAGCTCCTACGAGCAGTACTTC.

The chain uses TRBV6-2 or TRBV6-3 and TRBJ2-3; D might be TRBD2 (5 bases). Looked up from germline, CDR1 is MNHEY and CDR2 is SVGEGT. The CDR3 has 15 amino acids. Trimming stripped 2 bases from V and 6 bases from J, with 15 bases between. Here the CDR3 DNA reads TGTGCCAGCAGTTACACTGGGAGAACGGTGGATACGCAGTATTTT. This translates into CASSYTGRTVDTQYF.

This rearrangement joins TRBV5-8 to TRBJ2-1; maybe TRBD2 (6 bases). This CDR3 spans 16 amino acids. Trimming removed 1 base from V and 8 bases from J, with 19 bases in between. Per the germline V gene, CDR1 is SGHTS and CDR2 is YDEGEE. The CDR3 loop reads CASSLYRGPPGDEQFF. In DNA form, the CDR3 reads TGTGCCAGCAGCTTGTATAGGGGTCCCCCGGGGGATGAGCAGTTCTTC.